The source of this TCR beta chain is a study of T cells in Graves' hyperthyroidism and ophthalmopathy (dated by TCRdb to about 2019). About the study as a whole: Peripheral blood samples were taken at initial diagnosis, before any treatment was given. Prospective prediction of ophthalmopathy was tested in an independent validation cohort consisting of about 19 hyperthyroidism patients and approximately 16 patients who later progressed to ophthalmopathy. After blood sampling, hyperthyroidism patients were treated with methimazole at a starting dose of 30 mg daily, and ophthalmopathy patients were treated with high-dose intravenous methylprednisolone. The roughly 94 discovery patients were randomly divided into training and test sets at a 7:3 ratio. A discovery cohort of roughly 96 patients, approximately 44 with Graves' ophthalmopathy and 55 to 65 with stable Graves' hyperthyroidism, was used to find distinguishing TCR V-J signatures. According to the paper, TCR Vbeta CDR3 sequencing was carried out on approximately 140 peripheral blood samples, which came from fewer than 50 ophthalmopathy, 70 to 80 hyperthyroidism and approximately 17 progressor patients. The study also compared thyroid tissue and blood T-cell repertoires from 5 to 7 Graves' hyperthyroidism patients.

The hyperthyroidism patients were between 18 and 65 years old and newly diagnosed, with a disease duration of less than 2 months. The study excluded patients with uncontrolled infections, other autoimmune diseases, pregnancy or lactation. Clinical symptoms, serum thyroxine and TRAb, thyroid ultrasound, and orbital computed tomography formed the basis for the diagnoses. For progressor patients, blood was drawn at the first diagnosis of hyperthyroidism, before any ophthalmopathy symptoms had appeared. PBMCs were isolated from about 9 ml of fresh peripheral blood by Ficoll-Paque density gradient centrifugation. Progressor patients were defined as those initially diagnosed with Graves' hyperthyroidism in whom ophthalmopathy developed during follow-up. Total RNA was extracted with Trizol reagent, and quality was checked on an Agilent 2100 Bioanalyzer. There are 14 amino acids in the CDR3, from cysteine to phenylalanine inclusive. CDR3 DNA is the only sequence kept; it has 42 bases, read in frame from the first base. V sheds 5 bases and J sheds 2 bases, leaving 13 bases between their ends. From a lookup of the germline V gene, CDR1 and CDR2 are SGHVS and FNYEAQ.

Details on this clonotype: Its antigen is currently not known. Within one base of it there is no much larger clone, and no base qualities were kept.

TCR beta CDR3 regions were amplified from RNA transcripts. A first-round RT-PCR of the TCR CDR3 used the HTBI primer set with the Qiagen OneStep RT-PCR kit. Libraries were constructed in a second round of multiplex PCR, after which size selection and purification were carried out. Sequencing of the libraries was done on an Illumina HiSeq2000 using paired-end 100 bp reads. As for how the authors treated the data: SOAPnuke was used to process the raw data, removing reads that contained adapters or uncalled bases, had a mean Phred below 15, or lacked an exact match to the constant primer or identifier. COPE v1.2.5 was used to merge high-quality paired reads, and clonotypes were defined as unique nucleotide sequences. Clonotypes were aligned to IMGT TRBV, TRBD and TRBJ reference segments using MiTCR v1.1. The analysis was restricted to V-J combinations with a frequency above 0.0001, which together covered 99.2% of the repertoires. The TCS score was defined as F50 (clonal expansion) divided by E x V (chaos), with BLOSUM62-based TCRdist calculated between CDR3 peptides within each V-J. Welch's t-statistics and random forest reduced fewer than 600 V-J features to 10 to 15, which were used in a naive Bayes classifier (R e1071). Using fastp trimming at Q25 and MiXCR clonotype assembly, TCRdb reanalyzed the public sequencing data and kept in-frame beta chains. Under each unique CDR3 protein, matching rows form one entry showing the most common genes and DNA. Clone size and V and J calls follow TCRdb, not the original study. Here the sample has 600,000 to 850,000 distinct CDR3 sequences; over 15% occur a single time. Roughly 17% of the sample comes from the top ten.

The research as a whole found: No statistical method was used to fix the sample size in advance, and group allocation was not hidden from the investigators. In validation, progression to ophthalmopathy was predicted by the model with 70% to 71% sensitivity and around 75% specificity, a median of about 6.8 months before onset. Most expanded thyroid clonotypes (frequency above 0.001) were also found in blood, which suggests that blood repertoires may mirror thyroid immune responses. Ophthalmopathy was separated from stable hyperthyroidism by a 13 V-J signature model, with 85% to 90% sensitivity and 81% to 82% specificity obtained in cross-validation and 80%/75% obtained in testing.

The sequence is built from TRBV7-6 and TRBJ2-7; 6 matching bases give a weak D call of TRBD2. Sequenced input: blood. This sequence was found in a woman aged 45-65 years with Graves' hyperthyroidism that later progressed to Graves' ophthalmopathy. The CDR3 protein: CASSPYGGPYEQYF. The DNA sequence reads TGTGCCAGCAGCCCCTACGGGGGTCCCTACGAGCAGTACTTC.